The clone carrying this T cell receptor (beta chain) has a single count. Its matching antigen is unknown. This specimen comes from a study of cytomegalovirus exposure and HLA in healthy donors. The primer mix had 60 Vbeta and 13 Jbeta primers. Measured with immunoSEQ multiplex PCR; TCRdb has only the in-frame clones, and not every one. The table records about 92,000 clones, 84% of them present only once. Trimming removed 0 bases from V and 4 bases from J; junction bases left unmatched: 11. Germline-derived CDR1 and CDR2 are ENHRY and SYGVKD. This CDR3 comprises 17 residues. Findings and caveats of the study: Sequencing depth across donors, presence/absence analyses assumed, was roughly uniform. The authors considered a cluster of highly shared sequence variants likely to be a sequencing artifact.

The rearrangement joins TRBV10-3 to TRBJ1-2; 7 bases fit TRBD1. This TCR was sampled from a woman aged 18-35 years in good health and CMV-seropositive. The sequencing input was PBMCs. CDR3 sequence (DNA): TGTGCCATCAGTGAGTCTGGGACAGTTTGGGGCAGCTATGGCTACACCTTC. It codes for CAISESGTVWGSYGYTF.